This passage covers 10 T cell receptor beta chains from one sample sequenced in a study of control samples from healthy donors and cancer patients (dated by TCRdb to 2018 to 2021). Libraries were built with the immunoSEQ multiplex PCR assay. TCRdb obtained this table from immuneACCESS and retained in-frame rearrangements with V and J assigned. These tables miss some clones; where compared with another copy, unresolved V genes account for less than half of the shortfall, and the remainder is unexplained. A total of approximately 190,000 clones appear in this sample, 90% to 95% of them only once. The leading ten clones occupy about 2% of the sample. Sequencing was done on a sample of blood. The receptors originated from a man aged 25 to 40 in good health.

A single count supports this clone. This chain uses TRBV7-2 with TRBJ2-5, with 7 bases identical to TRBD2. The CDR3 loop spans 16 amino acids. Unmatched junction bases numbered 9, after V lost 2 bases and J lost 3 bases. The germline V gene has CDR1 SGHTA and CDR2 FQGNSA. The CDR3 loop reads CASSLLGGGTKETQYF. The DNA of the CDR3 is TGTGCCAGCAGCTTACTTGGCGGGGGAACAAAAGAGACCCAGTACTTC.

The CDR3 here is CASSVSNELMNTEAFF. CDR3 DNA: TGTGCCAGCAGCGTTAGTAACGAACTCATGAACACTGAAGCTTTCTTT. V is TRBV9 and J is TRBJ1-1; no clear D. The length of the CDR3 is 16 residues. Germline V gene lookup returns CDR1 SGDLS and CDR2 YYNGEE. The V end was cut by 2 bases, the J end by 0 bases, with 14 bases between.

The V call is TRBV6-5, the J call TRBJ1-2; 7 positions agree with TRBD1. Germline V gives CDR1 MNHEY, CDR2 SVGAGI. V shed 8 bases and J 5 bases; nucleotides not matched to a gene: 5. There are 12 residues in the CDR3. CDR3 residues: CASQNRGYGYTF. DNA of the CDR3: TGTGCCAGCCAAAACAGGGGATATGGCTACACCTTC.

The gene calls are TRBV25-1 and TRBJ1-6; D is possibly TRBD1 (5 bases). The V gene lost 3 bases and the J gene lost 6 bases, with 15 bases spanning the gap. Germline CDR1 MGHDK, CDR2 SYGVNS. The CDR3 loop spans 16 amino acids. Here the CDR3 DNA reads TGTGCCAGCAGTGATCCCCCAGGGTTCTCTAATTCACCCCTCCACTTT. It encodes CASSDPPGFSNSPLHF.

This clone was counted a few times. The V and J genes are TRBV7-8 and TRBJ1-1, with no clear D. The CDR3 has 14 amino acids. Trimming pared 3 bases from V and 1 base from J, leaving 9 bases between. Looked up from germline, CDR1 is SGHVS and CDR2 is FQNEAQ. CDR3 protein: CASSFSGTNTEAFF. The CDR3, as DNA: TGTGCCAGCAGCTTTTCCGGAACGAACACTGAAGCTTTCTTT.

This chain connects TRBV6-5 to TRBJ1-2; 10 bases map to TRBD1. This CDR3 region has 15 residues. The germline gives CDR1 MNHEY, CDR2 SVGAGI. With 6 bases clipped from V and 2 bases from J, the junction kept 6 bases outside the gene matches. CDR3 bases: TGTGCCAGCAGGGGGGACAGGGGAACAAACTATGGCTACACCTTC. It encodes CASRGDRGTNYGYTF.

The chain carries TRBV6-5 and TRBJ2-3; the D gene is possibly TRBD2 (6 bases). This CDR3 region has 15 residues. V gave up 6 bases and J gave up 6 bases, with 19 bases separating them. The germline V gene has CDR1 MNHEY and CDR2 SVGAGI. CDR3 sequence: CASRMGGDPPDTQYF. DNA of the CDR3: TGTGCCAGCAGAATGGGGGGTGACCCTCCGGATACGCAGTATTTT.

V gene TRBV10-3 combines with J gene TRBJ1-5; 7 positions match TRBD1. CDR3 length: 13 amino acids. After removal of 6 bases from V and 6 bases from J, the junction contained 5 bases not matched to a gene. Germline V CDR1 and CDR2: ENHRY, SYGVKD. The CDR3 protein is CAIREGAGQPQHF. For the CDR3, the DNA is TGTGCCATCAGAGAGGGGGCGGGTCAGCCCCAGCATTTT.

The CDR3 protein is CASSQDLYTGSTDTQYF. CDR3 bases: TGTGCCAGCAGCCAAGATTTATACACAGGAAGCACAGATACGCAGTATTTT. The chain joins TRBV3-1 (or the pseudogene TRBV3-2) to TRBJ2-3, with a tentative D call TRBD1 (5 bases). Trimming removed 0 bases from V and 0 bases from J, with 13 bases in between. This CDR3 is 17 amino acids long. Germline V CDR1 and CDR2: LGHDT, YNNKEL (reference sequence).

This chain links TRBV30 with TRBJ1-1, with 7 bases identical to TRBD1. The CDR3 spans 11 residues. Trimming took 5 bases from V and 7 from J; bases not matched to a gene: 4. Germline CDR1 reads GTSNPN; CDR2 reads SVGIG (reference sequence). CDR3 DNA sequence: TGTGCCTGGCAGGGGGTAGGTGAAGCTTTCTTT. It specifies CAWQGVGEAFF.